This T cell receptor (beta chain) derives from a study of cytomegalovirus exposure and HLA in healthy donors. V gave up 3 bases and J gave up 4 bases, with 18 bases separating them. The CDR3 loop spans 16 amino acids. Germline CDR1 is ENHRY and CDR2 is SYGVKD. Both 60 Vbeta primers and 13 Jbeta primers went into the PCR. The repertoire was sequenced with immunoSEQ multiplex PCR; TCRdb's copy has only in-frame clones and lacks some. The sample has around 170,000 clones, about three quarters seen once. The table lists this clone with a few counts. The J gene is TRBJ1-2, the V gene TRBV10-3; D not resolved. Sequencing was carried out using PBMCs. This clonotype was obtained from a man aged 35 to 55 in good health and CMV-seronegative. The CDR3 protein is CAISESFQANSYGYTF. Written as DNA, the CDR3 is TGTGCCATCAGTGAATCATTTCAGGCTAACTCCTATGGCTACACCTTC.